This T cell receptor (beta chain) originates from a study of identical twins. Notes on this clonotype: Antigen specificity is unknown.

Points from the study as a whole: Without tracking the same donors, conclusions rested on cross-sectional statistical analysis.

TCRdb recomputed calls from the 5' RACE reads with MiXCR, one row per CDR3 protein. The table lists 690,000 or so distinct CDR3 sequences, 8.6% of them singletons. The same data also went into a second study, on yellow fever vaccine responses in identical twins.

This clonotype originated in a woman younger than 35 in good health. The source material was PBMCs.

CDR3 residues: CARSPGGDTQYF. In nucleotides, the CDR3 is TGTGCCAGGAGCCCGGGTGGAGATACGCAGTATTTT. The chain combines TRBV5-5 with TRBJ2-3; D call uncertain. Trimming removed 8 bases from V and 5 bases from J, with 12 bases in between. CDR1 and CDR2 from the germline V gene are SGHKS and YYEKEE (reference sequence). CDR3 size: 12 residues.